This entry features one T cell receptor beta chain sequence. Trimming took off 0 bases at V and 11 bases at J, with 14 bases between the two ends. The CDR3 runs to 13 residues. The sample is drawn from a study of blood T cell repertoires in COVID-19. Study summary: Sample material is recorded as cDNA or gDNA derived from T cells, B-cell-depleted T cells, or PBMCs.

Per the original data handling: From reference gene primer amplification, estimates of nucleated cell counts were derived. Generated by immunoSEQ multiplex PCR, the TCRdb table keeps only in-frame clones and is missing some. V and J calls and clone size are given by that table; D and trimming were obtained from the DNA. The sample contains about 110,000 clones, approximately 88% of which appear only once. Sequencing input: peripheral blood. The J gene is TRBJ1-1, the V gene TRBV5-3; perhaps TRBD1 as D (5 bases). TRBV5-3 is an open reading frame whose function is uncertain. The sequence was obtained from a human donor in a cohort sampled during active COVID-19. Here the CDR3 reads CARSLEQAGWAFF. In nucleotides, the CDR3 is TGTGCCAGAAGCTTGGAACAGGCTGGTTGGGCTTTCTTT.